What follows are 3 T cell receptor beta chains derived from one specimen sequenced in a study of blood T cell repertoires in COVID-19. Repertoires were generated with immunoSEQ multiplex PCR, while TCRdb's copy carries only in-frame clones and drops some. The sample contains more than 85,000 clones, about 85% of which appear only once. Sequencing input: peripheral blood. These receptors were collected from a man aged 45-65 years with active COVID-19.

CDR3 in amino acids: CASSPRAGDGYTF. The CDR3 DNA reads TGTGCCAGCAGCCCCCGGGCAGGGGATGGCTACACCTTC. This chain connects TRBV11-2 to TRBJ1-2, with a tentative D call TRBD1 (6 bases). V gave up 5 bases and J gave up 6 bases, with 13 bases separating them. The CDR3 loop spans 13 amino acids. Germline V gives CDR1 SGHAT, CDR2 FQNNGV.

This clone was counted only a few times. V gene TRBV19 combines with J gene TRBJ1-6; possibly TRBD1 for D (5 bases). This CDR3 spans 13 amino acids. Trimming stripped 2 bases from V and 14 bases from J, with 13 bases between. From germline, CDR1 is LNHDA and CDR2 SQIVND (reference sequence). Here the CDR3 reads CASSIQGSRALHF. The CDR3 DNA reads TGTGCCAGTAGTATACAGGGCAGTAGGGCCCTCCACTTT.

The chain carries TRBV6-1 and TRBJ1-2; TRBD1 matches 9 bases. The J segment lost 1 base and the V segment lost 4 bases, leaving 10 bases of the junction unmatched. The CDR3 totals 17 residues. The germline gives CDR1 MNHNS, CDR2 SASEGT. CDR3 coding DNA: TGTGCCAGCAGTGTGAGGTTGGGGACAGGGCGTAACTATGGCTACACCTTC. This gives the protein CASSVRLGTGRNYGYTF.